Below are 19 T cell receptor beta chains sequenced from a single sample in a study of early T cells in non-severe SARS-CoV-2 infection. TCRdb passed the 5' RACE reads through MiXCR, listing each CDR3 protein once. The sample contains about 80,000 distinct CDR3 sequences, 12% of which appear only once. Sample: whole blood. The source of these receptors is an adult who was a healthcare worker with PCR-confirmed SARS-CoV-2 infection or an uninfected control (not recorded which).

The V and J genes are TRBV9 and TRBJ1-1; no clear D gene. The length of the CDR3 is 13 residues. With 1 base removed from V and 0 bases from J, the gap between germline ends came to 4 bases. CDR1 SGDLS and CDR2 YYNGEE come from the germline V gene. The CDR3 DNA is TGTGCCAGCAGCGTATCGATGAACACTGAAGCTTTCTTT. Translated, it gives CASSVSMNTEAFF.

This clonotype occurred a few times. The chain is built from TRBV20-1 and TRBJ2-4, with TRBD2 identical over 13 bases. The V gene end was trimmed by 2 bases and the J gene end by 8 bases; junction bases not matched to a gene: 9. CDR3 length equals 16 residues. The germline V gene encodes CDR1 DFQATT and CDR2 SNEGSKA (reference sequence). The CDR3 sequence: CSARRLAGGPGDIQYF. CDR3 nucleotides: TGCAGTGCTAGAAGACTAGCGGGAGGCCCAGGAGACATTCAGTACTTC.

This clonotype was observed at least ten times. CDR3 DNA sequence: TGCAGCGTGAGAGGGACAGGGGTCCTTGACTACGAGCAGTACTTC. Translating gives CSVRGTGVLDYEQYF. V is TRBV29-1 and J is TRBJ2-7, with 10 bases identical to TRBD1. CDR3 length: 15 amino acids. Trimming at V came to 6 bases and at J to 3 bases, leaving 11 bases not matched to a gene. CDR1 and CDR2 from the germline V gene are SQVTM and ANQGSEA.

The rearrangement joins TRBV6-5 to TRBJ2-5; the match to TRBD2 covers 10 bases. Germline V CDR1 and CDR2: MNHEY, SVGAGI. The length of the CDR3 is 15 residues. V trimming: 4 bases; J trimming: 5 bases; junction bases outside the gene matches: 7. The CDR3 DNA sequence: TGTGCCAGCAGTTTACCCGGGACTAGCGTTGAGACCCAGTACTTC. It yields the protein CASSLPGTSVETQYF.

This clonotype was counted at least ten times. The chain links TRBV7-3 to TRBJ2-5; 10 nucleotides agree with TRBD2. V shed 1 base and J 1 base; nucleotides not matched to a gene: 3. Per the germline V gene, CDR1 is SGHTA and CDR2 is FQGTGA. This CDR3 spans 16 amino acids. CDR3 in amino acids: CASSLIPSGGQETQYF. In nucleotides, the CDR3 is TGTGCCAGCAGCTTAATCCCTAGCGGGGGCCAAGAGACCCAGTACTTC.

At least ten counts were recorded for this clonotype. The gene calls are TRBV28 and TRBJ1-1; D gene uncertain. This CDR3 spans 10 amino acids. Trimming shortened V by 5 bases and J by 11 bases, and 9 bases separated the two germline ends. Germline V gene lookup returns CDR1 MDHEN and CDR2 SYDVKM. The DNA of the CDR3 is TGTGCCAGCAGTGCTAGAGAGGCTTTCTTT. Translation gives CASSAREAFF.

The CDR3: CASSSRPTSGTNTGELFF. The CDR3 coding sequence is TGTGCCAGCAGCTCCAGACCTACTAGCGGGACAAACACCGGGGAGCTGTTTTTT. The chain has TRBV7-2 and TRBJ2-2, with TRBD2 identical over 10 bases. The CDR3 covers 18 residues. Trimming at V came to 4 bases and at J to 2 bases, leaving 10 bases not matched to a gene. Germline values: CDR1 SGHTA, CDR2 FQGNSA.

This clonotype was counted ten times or more. The CDR3 region is CASSIQGPYNEQFF. CDR3 in DNA: TGTGCCAGTAGTATACAGGGGCCCTACAATGAGCAGTTCTTC. This chain uses TRBV19 with TRBJ2-1; maybe TRBD1 (6 bases). In germline, CDR1 is LNHDA, CDR2 SQIVND (reference sequence). The V end was cut by 2 bases, the J end by 2 bases, with 7 bases between. This CDR3 has 14 residues.

With regard to this clonotype: Just one base apart from a much larger clone, this may be a read error. The rearrangement links TRBV14 to TRBJ1-1; D is undetermined. The germline gives CDR1 SGHDN, CDR2 FVKESK. The CDR3 has 13 residues. CDR3 region: CASSQELNTEAIF. DNA of the CDR3: TGTGCCAGCAGCCAAGAGCTGAACACTGAAGCTATCTTT.

The rearrangement uses TRBV9 and TRBJ2-2; 7 nucleotides agree with TRBD1. The germline gives CDR1 SGDLS, CDR2 YYNGEE. The CDR3 totals 15 residues. The trim removed 2 bases at V and 2 bases at J, leaving 3 bases unmatched. CDR3 region: CASSVGTVNTGELFF. CDR3 nucleotides: TGTGCCAGCAGCGTCGGGACAGTTAACACCGGGGAGCTGTTTTTT.

Ten or more counts support this clonotype. The V gene is TRBV19, the J gene TRBJ1-5; D remains ambiguous. Deletions cut 4 bases from V and 5 bases from J, with 12 bases between. CDR3 size: 14 residues. Germline assignment: CDR1 LNHDA and CDR2 SQIVND (reference sequence). Here the CDR3 reads CASSRRTSDQPQHF. The CDR3 coding sequence is TGTGCCAGTAGTAGGAGGACGAGCGATCAGCCCCAGCATTTT.

This clonotype was detected ten times or more. V usage is TRBV20-1 and J usage is TRBJ1-2, with D perhaps TRBD1 (5 bases). CDR3 length: 12 amino acids. The V end lost 8 bases, the J end lost 4 bases, and 14 bases lay between the germline ends. The germline gives CDR1 DFQATT, CDR2 SNEGSKA (reference sequence). CDR3 in DNA: TGCAGTCCCCTCCAGGGTGCCTATGGCTACACCTTC. Amino acids: CSPLQGAYGYTF.

This clonotype was recorded a few times. A read error may account for a junction end that differs from germline. The rearrangement uses TRBV7-7 and TRBJ2-1; 8 bases agree with TRBD1. Looked up from germline, CDR1 is SSHAT and CDR2 is FNYEAQ (reference sequence). The CDR3 covers 16 residues. The CDR3 here is CASSHQGAIADNEQFF. As DNA, the CDR3 is TGTGCTAGCAGCCACCAGGGGGCGATAGCTGACAATGAGCAGTTCTTC.

This clonotype was detected a few times. The rearrangement links TRBV7-3 to TRBJ1-2, with a weak D call TRBD1 (5 bases). Germline CDR1 and CDR2: SGHTA and FQGTGA. This CDR3 region has 14 residues. V was clipped by 2 bases and J by 4 bases, with 11 bases between them. The CDR3 nucleotides read TGTGCCAGCAGCTTATCGTGGGGGTCCTATGGCTACACCTTC. Translating gives CASSLSWGSYGYTF.

This clonotype was detected many times. The V and J genes are TRBV19 and TRBJ2-1; 9 nucleotides match TRBD2. The CDR3 runs to 17 residues. V shed 4 bases and J 0 bases; nucleotides not matched to a gene: 7. Germline values: CDR1 LNHDA, CDR2 SQIVND (reference sequence). The CDR3 is CASSTSPSGASYNEQFF. CDR3 sequence (DNA): TGTGCCAGTAGTACCTCCCCTAGCGGGGCCTCCTACAATGAGCAGTTCTTC.

The V call is TRBV12-2, the J call TRBJ2-7; the table's D call, TRBD1, was not checked against the DNA. TRBV12-2 is flagged as a pseudogene. The CDR3 is 15 residues long. The CDR3 here is CASRLAPGHLYEQYF. CDR3 coding DNA: TGTGCAAGTCGCTTAGCCCCGGGACACCTTTACGAGCAGTACTTC.

This clonotype was seen ten or more times. The chain couples TRBV11-3 to TRBJ1-3; D is unresolved. The germline gives CDR1 SGHNT, CDR2 YENEEA. The CDR3 runs to 14 residues. V lost 1 base and J 6 bases, leaving 10 bases between the germline ends. The CDR3 sequence is CASSLGDNENTIYF. The CDR3, as DNA: TGTGCCAGCAGCTTAGGCGACAATGAAAACACCATATATTTT. The entire variable domain, with the rest obtained from reference TRBV11-3 and TRBJ1-3, is as follows: EAGVVQSPRYKIIEKKQPVAFWCNPISGHNTLYWYLQNLGQGPELLIRYENEEAVDDSQLPKDRFSAERLKGVDSTLKIQPAELGDSAVYLCASSLGDNENTIYFGEGSWLTVV.

The rearrangement uses TRBV9 and TRBJ2-5; no reliable D call. Trimming stripped 0 bases from V and 3 bases from J, with 9 bases between. CDR1 and CDR2 from the germline V gene are SGDLS and YYNGEE. CDR3 length equals 14 residues. The CDR3 DNA reads TGTGCCAGCAGCGTAGACAGAGCCGAAGAGACCCAGTACTTC. This translates into CASSVDRAEETQYF.

This clonotype was seen ten or more times. This chain joins TRBV7-2 and TRBJ2-1; D gene ambiguous. The V and J ends lost 3 bases and 4 bases respectively, with 16 bases between them. Germline V gene lookup returns CDR1 SGHTA and CDR2 FQGNSA. CDR3 length: 16 amino acids. The CDR3 loop is CASSFRPRNPYNEQFF. CDR3 DNA sequence: TGTGCCAGCAGCTTTCGGCCGCGCAACCCATACAATGAGCAGTTCTTC.